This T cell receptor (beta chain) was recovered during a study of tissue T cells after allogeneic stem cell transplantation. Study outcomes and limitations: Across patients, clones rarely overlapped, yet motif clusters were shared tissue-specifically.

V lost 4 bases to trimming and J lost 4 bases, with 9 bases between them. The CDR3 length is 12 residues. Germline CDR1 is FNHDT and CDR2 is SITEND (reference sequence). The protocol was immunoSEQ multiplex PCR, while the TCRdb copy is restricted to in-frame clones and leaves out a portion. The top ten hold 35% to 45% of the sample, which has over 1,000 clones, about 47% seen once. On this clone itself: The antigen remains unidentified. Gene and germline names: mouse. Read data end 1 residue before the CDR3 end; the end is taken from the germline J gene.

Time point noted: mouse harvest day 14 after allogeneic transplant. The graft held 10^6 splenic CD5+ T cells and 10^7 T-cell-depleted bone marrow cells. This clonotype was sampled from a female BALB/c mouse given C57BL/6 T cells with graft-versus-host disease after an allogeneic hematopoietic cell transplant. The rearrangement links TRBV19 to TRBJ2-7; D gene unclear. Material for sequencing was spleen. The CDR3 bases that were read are TGTGCCAGCAGTCTACGCAATTATGAACAGTAC. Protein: CASSLRNYEQY. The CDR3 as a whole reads CASSLRNYEQYF.